Following are 6 T cell receptor beta chains from one sample sequenced in a study of blood T cell repertoires in COVID-19. Profiling relied on immunoSEQ multiplex PCR, and the TCRdb table lists in-frame clones only, not all of them. This table holds hundreds of thousands of clones, just over 85% found once. Material for sequencing was peripheral blood. These receptors were obtained from a woman in her twenties or thirties with active or convalescent COVID-19.

The rearrangement joins TRBV20-1 to TRBJ2-2, with 7 nucleotides matching TRBD1. Per the germline V gene, CDR1 is DFQATT and CDR2 is SNEGSKA (reference sequence). The CDR3 covers 14 residues. The V gene end was trimmed by 3 bases and the J gene end by 6 bases; junction bases not matched to a gene: 7. The CDR3 reads CSASRPGGPGELFF. The CDR3 DNA sequence: TGCAGTGCTAGTAGGCCAGGGGGACCCGGGGAGCTGTTTTTT.

The rearrangement joins TRBV5-6 to TRBJ1-2, with TRBD1 matching 7 bases. The trim removed 0 bases at V and 0 bases at J, leaving 11 bases unmatched. Germline V CDR1 and CDR2: SGHDT, YYEEEE. There are 18 residues in the CDR3. CDR3 residues: CASSLVGRQGPTNYGYTF. CDR3 DNA: TGTGCCAGCAGCTTGGTAGGGAGACAGGGACCTACTAACTATGGCTACACCTTC.

The CDR3 loop is CASSQSYNQPQHF. CDR3 in DNA: TGTGCCAGCAGCCAGAGTTATAATCAGCCCCAGCATTTT. The chain is built from TRBV3-1 (or the pseudogene TRBV3-2) and TRBJ1-5; no reliable D call. The germline gives CDR1 LGHDT, CDR2 YNNKEL (reference sequence). With 3 bases removed from V and 4 bases from J, the gap between germline ends came to 7 bases. The CDR3 consists of 13 residues.

The chain combines TRBV5-1 with TRBJ2-3; TRBD1 is a possible D gene (6 bases). The germline V gene has CDR1 SGHRS and CDR2 YFSETQ. The V and J ends lost 4 bases and 2 bases respectively, with 11 bases between them. The CDR3 has 14 amino acids. CDR3 amino acids: CASSIGQLTDTQYF. The CDR3 DNA follows: TGCGCCAGCAGCATCGGACAGCTCACAGATACGCAGTATTTT.

DNA of the CDR3: TGTGCCAGCAGCCGGGGGGGCTTATTTGAGCAGTACTTC. It codes for CASSRGGLFEQYF. The genes are TRBV7-6 and TRBJ2-7, with TRBD2 matching over 8 bases. The CDR3 has 13 residues. CDR1 is SGHVS, CDR2 FNYEAQ, per germline. The trim removed 5 bases at V and 7 bases at J, leaving 7 bases unmatched.

The V call is TRBV5-4, the J call TRBJ1-2, with 11 bases lining up with TRBD1. After removal of 4 bases from V and 4 bases from J, the junction contained 0 bases not matched to a gene. The CDR3 is 13 residues long. Germline V gene lookup returns CDR1 SGHNT and CDR2 YYREEE (reference sequence). DNA of the CDR3: TGTGCCAGCAGCGGGACAGGGGGCTATGGCTACACCTTC. Protein product: CASSGTGGYGYTF.